The entry below describes one T cell receptor (beta chain). Its specificity is unknown. The study ran its PCR with 60 Vbeta and 13 Jbeta primers. Clones were sequenced by immunoSEQ multiplex PCR, and TCRdb holds only the in-frame ones, with some missing. The table records over 130,000 clones, more than 75% of them present only once. CDR1 is SGHRS, CDR2 YFSETQ, per germline. The CDR3 length is 17 residues. The V segment lost 4 bases and the J segment 2 bases; nucleotides outside the gene matches: 11. These data belong to a study of cytomegalovirus exposure and HLA in healthy donors. Study-wide findings and caveats: Specificity for CMV antigens was confirmed in vitro for a few of the CMV-associated chains.

This TCR came from a middle-aged woman in good health and CMV-seropositive. The rearrangement joins TRBV5-1 to TRBJ2-7, with 11 bases identical to TRBD2. Sequenced material: PBMCs. The CDR3 coding sequence is TGCGCCAGCAGCCCAAACGCCGGGACTAGCGGTGCCTACGAGCAGTACTTC. Protein product: CASSPNAGTSGAYEQYF. Full variable domain (rest looked up from reference TRBV5-1 and TRBJ2-7): KAGVTQTPRYLIKTRGQQVTLSCSPISGHRSVSWYQQTPGQGLQFLFEYFSETQRNKGNFPGRFSGRQFSNSRSEMNVSTLELGDSALYLCASSPNAGTSGAYEQYFGPGTRLTVT.